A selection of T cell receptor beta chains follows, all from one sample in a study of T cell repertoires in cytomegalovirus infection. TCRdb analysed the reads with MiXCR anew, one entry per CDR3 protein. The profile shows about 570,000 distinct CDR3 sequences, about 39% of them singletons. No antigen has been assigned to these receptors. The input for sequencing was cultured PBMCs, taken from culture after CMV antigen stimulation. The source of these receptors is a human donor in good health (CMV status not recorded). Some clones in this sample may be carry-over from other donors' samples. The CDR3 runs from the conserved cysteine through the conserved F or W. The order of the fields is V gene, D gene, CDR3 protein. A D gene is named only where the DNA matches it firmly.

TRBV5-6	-	CASSLGREGTEAFF
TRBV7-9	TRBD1	CASSSPGQGTYNEQFF
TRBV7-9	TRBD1	CASSSGVDRGGETQYF
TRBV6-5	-	CASSSLEGAADTQYF
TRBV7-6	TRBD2	CASSPFLAGGKFF
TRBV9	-	CASSVGGDAEQYF
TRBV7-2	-	CASSPWPGSHYEQYF
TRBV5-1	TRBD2	CASSFTGLAGADTQYF
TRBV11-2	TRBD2	CASSFWGGGQETQYF
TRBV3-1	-	CASSPRLQGWETQYF
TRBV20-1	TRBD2	CSARDVREGQETQYF
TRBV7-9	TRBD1	CASSVTGLTEAFF
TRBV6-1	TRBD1	CATKGADTDTQYF
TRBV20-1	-	CSAKITPDTQYF
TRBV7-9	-	CASSQGRGLTSTNEKLFF
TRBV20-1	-	CSAYDVQGKYNYGYTF
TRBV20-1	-	CSAGRKAQETQYF
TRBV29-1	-	CSVAPARGSGYTF
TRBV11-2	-	CASSLDGDTQYF
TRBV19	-	CASSIFAGPGYEQYF
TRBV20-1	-	CSARGVRETQYF
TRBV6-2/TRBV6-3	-	CASSYPFRRNSPLHF